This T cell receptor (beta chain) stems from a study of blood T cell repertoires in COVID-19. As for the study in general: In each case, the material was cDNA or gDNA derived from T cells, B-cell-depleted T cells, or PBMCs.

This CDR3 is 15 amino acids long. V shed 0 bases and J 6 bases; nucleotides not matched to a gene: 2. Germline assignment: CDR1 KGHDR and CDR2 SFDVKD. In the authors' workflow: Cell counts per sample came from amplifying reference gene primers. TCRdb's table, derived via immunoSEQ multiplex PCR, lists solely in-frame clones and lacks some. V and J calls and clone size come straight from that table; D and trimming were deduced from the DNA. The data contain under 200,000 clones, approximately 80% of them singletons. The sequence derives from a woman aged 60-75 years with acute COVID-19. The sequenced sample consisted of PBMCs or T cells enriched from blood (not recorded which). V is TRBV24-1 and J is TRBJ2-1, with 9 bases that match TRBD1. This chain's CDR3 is CATSDLRTGANEQFF. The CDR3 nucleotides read TGTGCCACCAGTGATTTGCGGACAGGGGCCAATGAGCAGTTCTTC.